This passage covers 10 T cell receptor beta chains from one sample sequenced in a study of vaccination effects on CD4 cells after COVID-19. Culture lasted about ten days before CD4+ T cell isolation. The antigens these receptors bind are not known. The data were produced by immunoSEQ multiplex PCR, yet TCRdb's version contains in-frame clones alone and is incomplete. Of some 63,000 clones in the sample, 72% were seen once. This specimen was CD4+ T cells from PBMCs cultured without peptide, taken before COVID-19 vaccination. Receptor source: a human donor who had a prior SARS-CoV-2 infection.

The genes are TRBV7-9 and TRBJ2-2; a possible D gene is TRBD2 (6 bases). Looked up from germline, CDR1 is SEHNR and CDR2 is FQNEAQ (reference sequence). V shed 5 bases and J shed 6 bases, with 13 bases lying between them. CDR3 length: 14 residues. The CDR3 nucleotides read TGTGCCAGCAGCCCGACCAGGGACTCCGGGGAGCTGTTTTTT. Amino acids: CASSPTRDSGELFF.

This chain connects TRBV5-1 to TRBJ1-5; maybe TRBD1 (6 bases). The CDR3 is 15 residues long. The V gene's germline CDR1 is SGHRS and CDR2 YFSETQ. Trimming took 0 bases from V and 6 from J, leaving 13 bases between them. CDR3 sequence reads: CASSLVGGLGQPQHF. CDR3 nucleotide sequence: TGCGCCAGCAGCTTGGTTGGGGGGCTCGGTCAGCCCCAGCATTTT.

The J gene is TRBJ2-3, the V gene TRBV6-5, with 10 bases identical to TRBD1. Germline V CDR1 and CDR2: MNHEY, SVGAGI. V gave up 6 bases and J gave up 4 bases; unmatched junction bases: 7. This CDR3 has 15 residues. CDR3 bases: TGTGCCAGCAGGAGACAGGGGGCCGGGGCAGATACGCAGTATTTT. Its translation: CASRRQGAGADTQYF.

This chain links TRBV4-2 with TRBJ2-2; 9 bases match TRBD1. The CDR3 is 16 residues long. CDR1 and CDR2 from the germline V gene are LGHNA and YNFKEQ. V shed 1 base, J shed 5 bases, and the junction held 5 bases outside the gene matches. The CDR3 DNA is TGTGCCAGCAGCCAAGGGTGGGACAGGGCTACCGGGGAGCTGTTTTTT. Protein: CASSQGWDRATGELFF.

The V and J genes are TRBV5-1 and TRBJ1-1, with a possible D match to TRBD1 (6 bases). CDR3 length: 14 residues. Germline-derived CDR1 and CDR2 are SGHRS and YFSETQ. V was trimmed by 1 base and J by 5 bases, leaving 12 bases between them. The CDR3: CASSLWPGATEAFF. The CDR3 nucleotides read TGCGCCAGCAGCTTGTGGCCGGGGGCAACTGAAGCTTTCTTT.

CDR3 residues: CASSGRTLNTEAFF. The DNA of the CDR3 is TGTGCCAGCAGTGGAAGGACCCTAAACACTGAAGCTTTCTTT. This chain uses TRBV2 with TRBJ1-1; no reliable D call. V dropped 4 bases and J dropped 2 bases, with 11 bases sitting between them. CDR3 length: 14 amino acids. Germline V gives CDR1 SNHLY, CDR2 FYNNEI.

This clone occurred a few times. For the CDR3, the DNA is TGCAGTGCTAGTTCCTACTCCATTTATACCGGAAGCACAGATACGCAGTATTTT. Protein sequence: CSASSYSIYTGSTDTQYF. This chain links TRBV20-1 with TRBJ2-3; D is unresolved. The germline gives CDR1 DFQATT, CDR2 SNEGSKA (reference sequence). V lost 3 bases and J 0 bases, leaving 22 bases between the germline ends. This CDR3 is built from 18 residues.

The genes are TRBV7-6 and TRBJ2-3; TRBD2 agrees at 7 bases. The CDR3 runs to 16 residues. Germline V CDR1 and CDR2: SGHVS, FNYEAQ. The trim removed 3 bases at V and 1 base at J, leaving 7 bases unmatched. The DNA for the CDR3 is TGTGCCAGCAGCTTTGAGGGCGGGGGTGGCACAGATACGCAGTATTTT. It is translated as CASSFEGGGGTDTQYF.

The gene calls are TRBV7-9 and TRBJ1-2; 12 bases fit TRBD1. CDR1 and CDR2 from the germline V gene are SEHNR and FQNEAQ (reference sequence). J was trimmed by 2 bases and V by 2 bases; bases with no gene match: 6. This CDR3 has 17 amino acids. The chain's CDR3 is CASSLRPGQGANYGYTF. The CDR3, as DNA: TGTGCCAGCAGCTTAAGACCGGGACAGGGGGCGAACTATGGCTACACCTTC.

The chain's CDR3 is CASMAGGPGNEQFF. The CDR3 coding sequence is TGTGCCAGCATGGCGGGAGGGCCTGGGAATGAGCAGTTCTTC. The chain recombines TRBV6-5 with TRBJ2-1, with 9 positions matching TRBD2. This CDR3 is 14 amino acids long. Germline V gene sequence: CDR1 MNHEY, CDR2 SVGAGI. V trimming: 7 bases; J trimming: 7 bases; junction bases outside the gene matches: 8.